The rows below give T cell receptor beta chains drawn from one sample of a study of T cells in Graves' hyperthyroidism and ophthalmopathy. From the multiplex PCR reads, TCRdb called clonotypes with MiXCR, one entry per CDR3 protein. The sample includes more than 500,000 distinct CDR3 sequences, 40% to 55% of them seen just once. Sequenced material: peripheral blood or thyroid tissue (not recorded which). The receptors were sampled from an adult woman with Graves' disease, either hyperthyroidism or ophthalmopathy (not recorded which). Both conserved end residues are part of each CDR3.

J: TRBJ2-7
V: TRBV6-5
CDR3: CASRGGNEQYF

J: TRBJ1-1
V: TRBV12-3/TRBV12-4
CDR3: CASSLWGSDTEAFF

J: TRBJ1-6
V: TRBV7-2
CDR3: CASSLAQVNSPLHF

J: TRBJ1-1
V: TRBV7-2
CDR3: CASSDRGYTEAFF

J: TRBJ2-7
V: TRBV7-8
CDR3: CASSLTDGAYEQYF

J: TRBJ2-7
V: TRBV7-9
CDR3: CASRDALGYEQYF

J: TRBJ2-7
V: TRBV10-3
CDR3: CASCVGAGGYEQYF

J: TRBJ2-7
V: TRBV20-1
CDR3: CSAGDFLAGSGEQYF

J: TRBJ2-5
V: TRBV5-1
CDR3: CASSWGDSVQETQYF

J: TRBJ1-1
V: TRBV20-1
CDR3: CSARKRGYTEAFF

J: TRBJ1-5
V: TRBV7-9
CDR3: CASSLSQQQPQHF

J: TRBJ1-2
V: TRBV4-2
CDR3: CASSSAGTLLYGYTF

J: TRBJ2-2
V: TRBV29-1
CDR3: CSVVGLIGELFF

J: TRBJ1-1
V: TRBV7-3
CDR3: CASSLRIGHTEAFF

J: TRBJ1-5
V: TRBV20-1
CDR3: CSARDGGQSNQPQHF

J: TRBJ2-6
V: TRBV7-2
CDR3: CASSSSGSLGANVLTF

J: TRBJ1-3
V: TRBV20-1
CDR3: CSARGGNSGNTIYF

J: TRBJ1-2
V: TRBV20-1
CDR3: CSARPGGGGYTF

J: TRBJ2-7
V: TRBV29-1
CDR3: CSLRSGTQEQYF

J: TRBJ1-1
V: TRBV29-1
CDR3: CSVDWGQTRGVAFF

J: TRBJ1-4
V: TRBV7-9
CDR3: CASSFGDSHNEKLFF

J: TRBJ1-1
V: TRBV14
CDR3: CASRHTGGANTEAFF

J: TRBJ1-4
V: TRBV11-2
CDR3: CASSSWGVDREKLFF

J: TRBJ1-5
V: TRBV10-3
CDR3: CAIRGDRNQPQHF

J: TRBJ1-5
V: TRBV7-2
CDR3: CASSLVHDANQPQHF

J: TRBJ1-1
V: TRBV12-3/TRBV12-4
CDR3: CASSLGQDGEAFF

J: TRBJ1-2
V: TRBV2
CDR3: CASSRRGYTF

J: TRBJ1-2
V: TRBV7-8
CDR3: CASSQGGGAIYGYTF

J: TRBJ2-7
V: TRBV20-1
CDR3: CSAGPPLSSYEQYF

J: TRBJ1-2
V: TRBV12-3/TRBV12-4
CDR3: CASSSGTGSGYTF

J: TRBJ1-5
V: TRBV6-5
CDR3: CASGGPGHSPQHF

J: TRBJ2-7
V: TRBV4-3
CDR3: CASSQYRDRNYEQYF

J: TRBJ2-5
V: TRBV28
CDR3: CASSLVAEEETQYF

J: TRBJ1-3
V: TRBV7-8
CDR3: CASSLGGGGNTIYF

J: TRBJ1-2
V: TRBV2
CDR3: CASSGTSGGYGYTF

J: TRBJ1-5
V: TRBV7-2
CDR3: CASSLEAATSNQPQHF

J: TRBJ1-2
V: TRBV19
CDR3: CASSKTATNQGAPIYGYTF

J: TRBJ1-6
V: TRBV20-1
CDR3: CSARDRVNTNSPLHF

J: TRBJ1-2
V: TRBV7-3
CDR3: CASSLLGGGQGPANYGYTF

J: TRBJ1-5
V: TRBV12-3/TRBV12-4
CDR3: CASSLARQQEHF

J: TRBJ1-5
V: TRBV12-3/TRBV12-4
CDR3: CASSLDSSNQPQHF

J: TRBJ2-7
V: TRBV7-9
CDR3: CASRRDGGFYEQYF

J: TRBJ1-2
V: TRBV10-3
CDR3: CAISSGTGGSYTF

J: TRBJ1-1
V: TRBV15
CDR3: CATSSPQMNTEAFF

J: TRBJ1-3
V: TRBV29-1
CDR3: CSVEINSGNTIYF

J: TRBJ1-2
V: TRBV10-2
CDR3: CASAGTGRIDGYTF

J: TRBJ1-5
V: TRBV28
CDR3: CASTYRGNQPQHF

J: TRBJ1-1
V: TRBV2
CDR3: CASTDRLNTEAFF

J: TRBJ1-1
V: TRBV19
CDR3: CASSQGLNTEAFF

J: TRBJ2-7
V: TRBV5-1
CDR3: CASSRQSGLQGLTYEQYF

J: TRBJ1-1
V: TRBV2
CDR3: CASREGGNTEAFF

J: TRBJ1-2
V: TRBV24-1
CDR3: CATSERQGYGYTF

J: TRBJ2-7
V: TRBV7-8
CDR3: CASSLVGRVKDEQYF

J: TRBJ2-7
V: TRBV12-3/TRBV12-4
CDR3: CASSQLAGGTYEQYF

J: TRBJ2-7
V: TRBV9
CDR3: CASSSSDRAYSYEQYF

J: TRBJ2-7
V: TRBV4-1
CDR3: CASSQEPGRYEQYF

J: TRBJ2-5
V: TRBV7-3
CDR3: CASSLSSRGHF

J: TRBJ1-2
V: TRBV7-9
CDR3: CASSFSTGVYGYTF

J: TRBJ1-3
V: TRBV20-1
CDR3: CSATHPRSSGNTIYF

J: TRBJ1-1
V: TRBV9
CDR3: CASSVAVLNTEAFF